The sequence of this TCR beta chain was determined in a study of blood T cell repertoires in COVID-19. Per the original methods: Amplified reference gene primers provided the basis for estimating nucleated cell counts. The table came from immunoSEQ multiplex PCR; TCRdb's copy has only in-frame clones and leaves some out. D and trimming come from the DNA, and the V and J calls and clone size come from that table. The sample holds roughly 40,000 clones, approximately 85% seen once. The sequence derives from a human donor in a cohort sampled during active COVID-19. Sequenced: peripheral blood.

The CDR3 spells CASSQEVSGGALNEQFF. CDR3 sequence (DNA): TGTGCCAGCAGCCAAGAGGTCAGCGGGGGGGCCCTCAATGAGCAGTTCTTC. The rearrangement joins TRBV4-2 to TRBJ2-1, with 10 bases matching TRBD2. CDR3 size: 17 residues. The ends lost 0 bases at V and 6 bases at J; junction bases unmatched: 8. Looked up from germline, CDR1 is LGHNA and CDR2 is YNFKEQ.